Below, 30 T cell receptor beta chains from the same sample are listed, as sequenced in a study of blood T cell repertoires in COVID-19. Method: immunoSEQ multiplex PCR; TCRdb's copy keeps in-frame clones and lacks some. The repertoire holds tens of thousands of clones, with about 90% as singletons. Input material: peripheral blood. The receptors derive from a man between 50 and 59 years old with active COVID-19.

V and J are TRBV4-1 and TRBJ1-3; D is perhaps TRBD1 (5 bases). Looked up from germline, CDR1 is MGHRA and CDR2 is YSYEKL. This CDR3 has 18 amino acids. Trimming took off 1 base at V and 0 bases at J, with 16 bases between the two ends. This CDR3 is CASSQGLSSGGSGNTIYF. In DNA, the CDR3 is TGCGCCAGCAGCCAAGGCCTATCCTCCGGGGGCTCTGGAAACACCATATATTTT.

CDR3 nucleotides: TGTGCCAGCAGCGGGGCTCAGGGGGCTTTGACTGAAGCTTTCTTT. Its protein product is CASSGAQGALTEAFF. V usage is TRBV6-4 and J usage is TRBJ1-1; 8 positions agree with TRBD1. This CDR3 region has 15 residues. Trimming took 6 bases from V and 5 from J; bases not matched to a gene: 11. Germline assignment: CDR1 MRHNA and CDR2 SNTAGT.

V is TRBV5-4 and J is TRBJ1-6; 9 nucleotides agree with TRBD1. The J segment lost 10 bases and the V segment lost 4 bases, leaving 15 bases of the junction unmatched. Germline loops: CDR1 SGHNT, CDR2 YYREEE (reference sequence). CDR3 length: 17 residues. This CDR3 is CASSLGGQGGLGSPLHF. The CDR3 DNA is TGTGCCAGCAGCCTAGGGGGACAGGGAGGTCTTGGGTCACCCCTCCACTTT. Full variable domain (outside the CDR3, taken from reference TRBV5-4 and TRBJ1-6): ETGVTQSPTHLIKTRGQQVTLRCSSQSGHNTVSWYQQALGQGPQFIFQYYREEENGRGNFPPRFSGLQFPNYSSELNVNALELDDSALYLCASSLGGQGGLGSPLHFGNGTRLTVT.

In its sample, this clone was seen many times. This sample includes further DNA sequences coding for the same CDR3. The chain has TRBV14 and TRBJ1-2, with a possible D match to TRBD1 (6 bases). Germline V CDR1 and CDR2: SGHDN, FVKESK. V was shortened by 4 bases and J by 8 bases, with 17 bases between the two germline ends. The CDR3 has 14 amino acids. The CDR3 spells CASSPLGGAGGYTF. The CDR3 DNA reads TGTGCCAGCAGCCCCCTTGGGGGGGCGGGCGGCTACACCTTC.

The chain uses TRBV6-2 or TRBV6-3 and TRBJ2-7, with 10 bases fitting TRBD2. CDR1 is MNHEY, CDR2 SVGEGT, per germline. There are 15 residues in the CDR3. V lost 7 bases and J lost 6; bases outside the gene matches: 12. CDR3 nucleotide sequence: TGTGCCAGCACCCCAATAGCGGGAGGAATGGGCGAGCAGTACTTC. It translates to CASTPIAGGMGEQYF.

V usage is TRBV4-1 and J usage is TRBJ2-1; D gene ambiguous. V gave up 4 bases and J gave up 4 bases, with 17 bases separating them. This CDR3 has 16 amino acids. CDR1 MGHRA and CDR2 YSYEKL come from the germline V gene. The chain's CDR3 is CASSPTPSPRYNEQFF. DNA for the CDR3: TGCGCCAGCAGCCCGACACCGAGTCCCCGATACAATGAGCAGTTCTTC.

The chain links TRBV7-9 to TRBJ2-7, with 9 bases identical to TRBD1. CDR1 is SEHNR, CDR2 FQNEAQ, per germline (reference sequence). This CDR3 comprises 17 residues. Unmatched junction bases numbered 10, after V lost 0 bases and J lost 4 bases. CDR3 loop: CASSLAYTGGTGYEQYF. The CDR3 nucleotides are TGTGCCAGCAGCTTAGCTTATACAGGGGGCACGGGTTACGAGCAGTACTTC.

The chain employs TRBV11-3 and TRBJ1-2; 9 positions agree with TRBD1. CDR1 is SGHNT and CDR2 is YENEEA in the germline V gene. The CDR3 loop spans 16 amino acids. The junction had 4 bases not matched to a gene; V was cut back by 0 bases and J by 2 bases. CDR3 nucleotides: TGTGCCAGCAGCTTAGAACGCACAGGGGGCAACTATGGCTACACCTTC. This translates into CASSLERTGGNYGYTF. Looking up the rest from reference TRBV11-3 and TRBJ1-2 gives the full variable domain: EAGVVQSPRYKIIEKKQPVAFWCNPISGHNTLYWYLQNLGQGPELLIRYENEEAVDDSQLPKDRFSAERLKGVDSTLKIQPAELGDSAVYLCASSLERTGGNYGYTFGSGTRLTVV.

The V gene is TRBV4-2, the J gene TRBJ2-7, with D perhaps matching TRBD1 (7 bases). Trimming removed 0 bases from V and 3 bases from J, with 15 bases in between. The CDR3 sequence is 16 residues long. CDR1 is LGHNA, CDR2 YNFKEQ, per germline. CDR3 protein: CASSQDAGQTYYEQYF. The DNA of the CDR3 is TGTGCCAGCAGCCAAGATGCGGGACAGACCTACTACGAGCAGTACTTC.

The V call is TRBV15, the J call TRBJ2-7; 7 nucleotides line up with TRBD1. Germline CDR1 LNHNV, CDR2 YYDKDF (reference sequence). After removal of 5 bases from V and 2 bases from J, the junction contained 6 bases not matched to a gene. CDR3 size: 14 residues. The CDR3 coding sequence is TGTGCCACCAGCGCCAGGGACAGCGCCTACGAGCAGTACTTC. Its translation is CATSARDSAYEQYF.

The chain uses TRBV27 and TRBJ2-7; 8 positions agree with TRBD2. The germline V gene encodes CDR1 MNHEY and CDR2 SMNVEV (reference sequence). The CDR3 loop spans 15 amino acids. The junction had 12 bases not matched to a gene; V was cut back by 4 bases and J by 7 bases. The CDR3 region is CASSSKREWRGEQYF. As DNA, the CDR3 is TGTGCCAGCAGTTCAAAGCGGGAGTGGAGGGGTGAGCAGTACTTC.

This clone is medium-sized by share. The genes are TRBV5-1 and TRBJ2-1; 10 bases map to TRBD2. J was trimmed by 3 bases and V by 0 bases; bases with no gene match: 3. The CDR3 has 16 amino acids. The germline gives CDR1 SGHRS, CDR2 YFSETQ. CDR3 amino acids: CASSLEAGGGYNEQFF. For the CDR3, the DNA is TGCGCCAGCAGCTTGGAAGCGGGAGGGGGCTACAATGAGCAGTTCTTC.

V gene TRBV13 combines with J gene TRBJ2-1; 8 bases fit TRBD2. There are 15 residues in the CDR3. V lost 6 bases to trimming and J lost 3 bases; unmatched junction nucleotides: 7. Germline CDR1 PRHDT, CDR2 FYEKMQ (reference sequence). CDR3 loop: CASRRTSGIYNEQFF. CDR3 sequence (DNA): TGTGCCAGCAGACGAACTAGCGGAATCTACAATGAGCAGTTCTTC.

The chain links TRBV5-1 to TRBJ1-6; 9 bases match TRBD1. The CDR3 is 16 residues long. V lost 1 base and J lost 4; bases outside the gene matches: 3. Germline CDR1 is SGHRS and CDR2 is YFSETQ. The CDR3 loop is CASSLSGQGYNSPLHF. The CDR3 DNA is TGCGCCAGCAGCTTGAGTGGACAGGGGTATAATTCACCCCTCCACTTT.

The J gene is TRBJ2-1, the V gene TRBV5-4; TRBD1 matches at 11 bases. The CDR3 has 18 residues. With 0 bases clipped from V and 4 bases from J, the junction kept 9 bases outside the gene matches. The germline CDR1 and CDR2 sequences are SGHNT and YYREEE (reference sequence). The chain's CDR3 is CASSLGALGQGGYNEQFF. CDR3 sequence (DNA): TGTGCCAGCAGCTTGGGTGCCTTGGGACAGGGGGGATACAATGAGCAGTTCTTC.

J is TRBJ1-5 and V is TRBV24-1; D is unclear. The germline CDR1 and CDR2 sequences are KGHDR and SFDVKD. CDR3 length: 14 residues. Trimming stripped 1 base from V and 2 bases from J, with 5 bases between. The CDR3 sequence is CATSDFSGNQPQHF. The CDR3 coding sequence is TGTGCCACCAGTGATTTCTCTGGCAATCAGCCCCAGCATTTT.

The chain employs TRBV28 and TRBJ2-7, with TRBD1 matching over 8 bases. Germline V gene sequence: CDR1 MDHEN, CDR2 SYDVKM. This CDR3 has 14 amino acids. V dropped 6 bases and J dropped 9; count of bases not matched to a gene: 13. The CDR3 spells CASRSAPGQGGQYF. In nucleotides, the CDR3 is TGTGCCAGCAGATCAGCCCCCGGACAGGGCGGGCAGTACTTC.

Only a few counts were recorded for this clone. The V and J genes are TRBV7-8 and TRBJ2-5; TRBD2 agrees at 8 bases. V lost 6 bases and J lost 0; bases outside the gene matches: 6. The CDR3 loop spans 15 amino acids. Germline V lookup: CDR1 SGHVS, CDR2 FQNEAQ. For the CDR3, the DNA is TGTGCCAGCAGGTACACGGGGGGGTACCAAGAGACCCAGTACTTC. As protein: CASRYTGGYQETQYF.

The CDR3 sequence: CASSPWEGTGNTIYF. CDR3 bases: TGCGCCAGCAGCCCTTGGGAGGGGACAGGAAACACCATATATTTT. The chain recombines TRBV5-1 with TRBJ1-3; D is possibly TRBD1 (6 bases). V lost 4 bases and J 4 bases, leaving 15 bases between the germline ends. Germline V gene data show CDR1 as SGHRS and CDR2 as YFSETQ. The CDR3 is 15 residues long.

The chain recombines TRBV7-9 with TRBJ1-4, with D unresolved. The germline CDR1 and CDR2 sequences are SEHNR and FQNEAQ (reference sequence). V was shortened by 7 bases and J by 3 bases, with 15 bases between the two germline ends. This CDR3 is built from 15 residues. CDR3 coding DNA: TGTGCCAGCACCCTCCTTGCAGGCGCTAATGAAAAACTGTTTTTT. Translating it yields CASTLLAGANEKLFF.

The chain carries TRBV2 and TRBJ1-5; no reliable D call. CDR1 and CDR2 from the germline V gene are SNHLY and FYNNEI. Trimming took 6 bases from V and 0 from J, leaving 9 bases between them. CDR3 size: 14 residues. CDR3 sequence (DNA): TGTGCCAGCAGGGAGGTTCATAGCAATCAGCCCCAGCATTTT. It codes for CASREVHSNQPQHF.

The V gene is TRBV7-6, the J gene TRBJ2-7; the D gene is possibly TRBD2 (6 bases). The germline V gene encodes CDR1 SGHVS and CDR2 FNYEAQ. Trimming took 1 base from V and 2 from J, leaving 12 bases between them. The CDR3 extends over 15 amino acids. The CDR3 loop reads CASSLGAGLAYEQYF. CDR3 DNA: TGTGCCAGCAGCTTAGGTGCGGGGTTAGCCTACGAGCAGTACTTC.

The genes are TRBV5-6 and TRBJ2-5; D might be TRBD1 (5 bases). CDR3 length equals 13 residues. Trimming took 5 bases from V and 3 from J, leaving 11 bases between them. The germline V gene has CDR1 SGHDT and CDR2 YYEEEE. The CDR3 DNA reads TGTGCCAGCAGAAGATGGACAAAAGAGACCCAGTACTTC. Amino acid sequence: CASRRWTKETQYF.

The rearrangement joins TRBV29-1 to TRBJ2-1; possible D gene TRBD1, 6 bases. The CDR3 length is 11 residues. Germline V gene lookup returns CDR1 SQVTM and CDR2 ANQGSEA. The ends were cut back, 4 bases at V and 6 bases at J, with 7 bases in the middle. CDR3 coding DNA: TGCAGCGTTGCCAGGGGCAATGAGCAGTTCTTC. Its protein is CSVARGNEQFF.

J is TRBJ2-2 and V is TRBV7-2; 7 bases are shared with TRBD2. CDR3 length: 13 amino acids. V lost 4 bases to trimming and J lost 14 bases; unmatched junction nucleotides: 10. Germline loops: CDR1 SGHTA, CDR2 FQGNSA. CDR3 sequence: CASSWGGTKELFF. In DNA form, the CDR3 reads TGTGCCAGCAGCTGGGGGGGGACTAAAGAACTGTTTTTT.

This chain connects TRBV27 to TRBJ2-1, with 12 bases lining up with TRBD2. The CDR3 is 16 residues long. Germline assignment: CDR1 MNHEY and CDR2 SMNVEV (reference sequence). With 5 bases clipped from V and 6 bases from J, the junction kept 8 bases outside the gene matches. The CDR3 DNA is TGTGCCAGCAGTGCTAGCGGGAGGGGTCCGGCCAATGAGCAGTTCTTC. It yields the protein CASSASGRGPANEQFF.

V gene TRBV28 combines with J gene TRBJ1-2, with D tentatively TRBD1 (6 bases). Trimming stripped 6 bases from V and 0 bases from J, with 14 bases between. Germline V lookup: CDR1 MDHEN, CDR2 SYDVKM. This CDR3 comprises 15 residues. The DNA for the CDR3 is TGTGCCAGCAGCCGTCAGGGGAGACCTAACTATGGCTACACCTTC. Protein product: CASSRQGRPNYGYTF.

This chain links TRBV29-1 with TRBJ2-7; 7 positions match TRBD2. CDR1 and CDR2 (germline): SQVTM, ANQGSEA. J was trimmed by 4 bases and V by 4 bases; bases with no gene match: 10. The CDR3 runs to 14 residues. CDR3 in amino acids: CSVVELAGRYEQYF. In DNA, the CDR3 is TGCAGCGTTGTTGAGTTAGCGGGCCGATACGAGCAGTACTTC.

By frequency in the sample, this clone is medium-sized. The chain recombines TRBV7-2 with TRBJ2-5; tentatively, D is TRBD2 (5 bases). The CDR3 extends over 15 amino acids. Between the trimmed V and J ends, which lost 1 base and 5 bases, there was a span of 14 bases. The germline gives CDR1 SGHTA, CDR2 FQGNSA. DNA for the CDR3: TGTGCCAGCAGCTTAGGACTTGGAGGCCTCGAGACCCAGTACTTC. Its translation is CASSLGLGGLETQYF.

The genes are TRBV28 and TRBJ2-1, with TRBD2 identical over 10 bases. Germline V gene lookup returns CDR1 MDHEN and CDR2 SYDVKM. CDR3 length equals 15 residues. V lost 7 bases, J lost 1 base, and 4 bases stayed unmatched. For the CDR3, the DNA is TGTGCCAGCACCCGGGGACTAGCGTCCTACAATGAGCAGTTCTTC. Protein product: CASTRGLASYNEQFF.